This TCR beta chain was found in a study of blood T cell repertoires in COVID-19. Germline CDR1 LNHNV, CDR2 YYDKDF (reference sequence). The CDR3 consists of 13 residues. The junction had 7 bases not matched to a gene; V was cut back by 7 bases and J by 7 bases. Original processing methods: Nucleated cell counts were estimated from reference gene primer amplification. Profiled with immunoSEQ multiplex PCR; TCRdb holds only in-frame clones, not every one. V, J and clone size are those of that table, while D and trimming were read from the DNA. This table has tens of thousands of clones, around 85% appearing once.

Sequenced input: peripheral blood. This clonotype was sampled from a man in his forties with acute or convalescent COVID-19. The genes are TRBV15 and TRBJ1-5; 7 bases fit TRBD1. The CDR3 DNA sequence: TGTGCCACCACCCCAGGGGGGCAACAGCCCCAGCATTTT. Amino acid sequence: CATTPGGQQPQHF.